This entry lists 26 T cell receptor beta chains sequenced from one sample in a study of blood T cell repertoires in COVID-19. Repertoires were generated with immunoSEQ multiplex PCR, while TCRdb's copy carries only in-frame clones and drops some. The table shows 150,000 to 200,000 clones, with about 80% occurring only once. Sequencing was performed on peripheral blood. These receptor sequences come from a human donor with acute or convalescent COVID-19. The donor label of this sample is uncertain.

The rearrangement uses TRBV18 and TRBJ1-1; possible D gene TRBD1, 5 bases. CDR3 length: 15 amino acids. The V end was cut by 2 bases, the J end by 3 bases, with 13 bases between. Germline V gene lookup returns CDR1 KGHSH and CDR2 LQKENI. This chain's CDR3 is CASSPTRELDTEAFF. The CDR3 region has the DNA TGTGCCAGCTCACCAACCAGGGAATTGGACACTGAAGCTTTCTTT. The full variable domain, in which reference TRBV18 and TRBJ1-1 provide the parts outside the CDR3, is NAGVMQNPRHLVRRRGQEARLRCSPMKGHSHVYWYRQLPEEGLKFMVYLQKENIIDESGMPKERFSAEFPKEGPSILRIQQVVRGDSAAYFCASSPTRELDTEAFFGQGTRLTVV.

The chain employs TRBV7-3 and TRBJ2-5; D is possibly TRBD1 (5 bases). V dropped 0 bases and J dropped 4 bases, with 12 bases sitting between them. Germline V gene data show CDR1 as SGHTA and CDR2 as FQGTGA. The CDR3 contains 15 residues. The CDR3 spells CASSLTSSRVETQYF. The CDR3 DNA follows: TGTGCCAGCAGCTTAACGTCTTCCAGGGTAGAGACCCAGTACTTC.

The J gene is TRBJ2-7, the V gene TRBV18; 7 bases are a match to TRBD1. The CDR3 consists of 14 residues. Germline CDR1 reads KGHSH; CDR2 reads LQKENI. Unmatched junction bases numbered 12, after V lost 7 bases and J lost 6 bases. CDR3: CASCSRQGDGEQYF. The CDR3 nucleotides are TGTGCCAGCTGCTCGAGGCAGGGGGACGGCGAGCAGTACTTC.

V and J are TRBV11-2 and TRBJ2-3; the match to TRBD2 covers 9 bases. The germline V gene has CDR1 SGHAT and CDR2 FQNNGV. J was trimmed by 0 bases and V by 5 bases; bases with no gene match: 9. The CDR3 consists of 17 residues. The CDR3 DNA is TGTGCCAGCAGCCCGCGGGGACTAGCCTATAGCACAGATACGCAGTATTTT. This gives the protein CASSPRGLAYSTDTQYF.

The chain recombines TRBV30 with TRBJ1-2; D uncertain. The CDR3 contains 12 residues. The V and J ends lost 6 bases and 8 bases respectively, with 16 bases between them. Germline CDR1 is GTSNPN and CDR2 is SVGIG (reference sequence). CDR3 bases: TGTGCCTGTTCCTCCCGCGAGAGGGGCTACACCTTC. It encodes CACSSRERGYTF.

The V and J genes are TRBV5-1 and TRBJ2-7; 12 nucleotides match TRBD2. The CDR3 loop spans 17 amino acids. CDR1 is SGHRS and CDR2 is YFSETQ in the germline V gene. The junction had 12 bases not matched to a gene; V was cut back by 2 bases and J by 6 bases. In nucleotides, the CDR3 is TGCGCCAGCAGCTTAGAACTAGCGGGGGGCTTAAGACTCGAGCAGTACTTC. Its protein is CASSLELAGGLRLEQYF.

The gene calls are TRBV5-5 and TRBJ1-3; TRBD1 might be the D (6 bases). The CDR3 runs to 15 residues. Trimming shortened V by 4 bases and J by 8 bases, and 19 bases separated the two germline ends. Germline CDR1 SGHKS, CDR2 YYEKEE (reference sequence). CDR3 sequence: CASSREGSRGDTIYF. As DNA, the CDR3 is TGTGCCAGCAGCAGGGAGGGTTCCAGGGGCGACACCATATATTTT. Full variable domain (outside the CDR3, taken from reference TRBV5-5 and TRBJ1-3): DAGVTQSPTHLIKTRGQQVTLRCSPISGHKSVSWYQQVLGQGPQFIFQYYEKEERGRGNFPDRFSARQFPNYSSELNVNALLLGDSALYLCASSREGSRGDTIYFGEGSWLTVV.

The rearrangement uses TRBV11-2 and TRBJ1-2, with D perhaps matching TRBD1 (5 bases). In germline, CDR1 is SGHAT, CDR2 FQNNGV. CDR3 length equals 17 residues. V was shortened by 1 base and J by 6 bases, with 21 bases between the two germline ends. The CDR3 DNA follows: TGTGCCAGCAGCTTAGTGGCAGGGCGTACCCGAGACAATGGCTACACCTTC. This sequence encodes CASSLVAGRTRDNGYTF. Combining the CDR3 with reference TRBV11-2 and TRBJ1-2 gives the whole variable domain EAGVAQSPRYKIIEKRQSVAFWCNPISGHATLYWYQQILGQGPKLLIQFQNNGVVDDSQLPKDRFSAERLKGVDSTLKIQPAKLEDSAVYLCASSLVAGRTRDNGYTFGSGTRLTVV.

This clone occurred once. The chain carries TRBV5-1 and TRBJ2-1; TRBD1 matches 9 bases. J gave up 4 bases and V 3 bases, and 5 bases lay outside the gene matches. CDR1 is SGHRS and CDR2 is YFSETQ in the germline V gene. The CDR3 totals 15 residues. In nucleotides, the CDR3 is TGCGCCAGCAGCTCAGGGGGACAGGGATACAATGAGCAGTTCTTC. Translation gives CASSSGGQGYNEQFF.

V usage is TRBV5-1 and J usage is TRBJ1-2; 7 bases align to TRBD1. Germline V gene data show CDR1 as SGHRS and CDR2 as YFSETQ. Trimming at V came to 3 bases and at J to 7 bases, leaving 9 bases not matched to a gene. This CDR3 comprises 14 residues. The CDR3 protein is CASSSAGTAPGYTF. CDR3 sequence (DNA): TGCGCCAGCAGCTCTGCCGGGACAGCCCCTGGCTACACCTTC.

This chain joins TRBV5-1 and TRBJ2-3, with 8 bases identical to TRBD2. The CDR3 is made up of 18 amino acids. Germline V gene data show CDR1 as SGHRS and CDR2 as YFSETQ. The V segment lost 0 bases and the J segment 0 bases; nucleotides outside the gene matches: 9. The CDR3 is CASSLAPGAGGSTDTQYF. As DNA, the CDR3 is TGCGCCAGCAGCTTGGCCCCCGGGGCGGGGGGTAGCACAGATACGCAGTATTTT.

The chain links TRBV7-3 to TRBJ2-1; TRBD1 is a possible D gene (6 bases). The ends were cut back, 1 base at V and 7 bases at J, with 14 bases in the middle. The CDR3 has 15 residues. The germline gives CDR1 SGHTA, CDR2 FQGTGA. The CDR3 region has the DNA TGTGCCAGCAGCTTAATAAGTACAGGGAGAAATGAGCAGTTCTTC. This translates into CASSLISTGRNEQFF.

As DNA, the CDR3 is TGTGCCATCAGTGAGGGAGGGACTAGCGGGAGAGGCACAGATACGCAGTATTTT. This codes for CAISEGGTSGRGTDTQYF. The J gene is TRBJ2-3, the V gene TRBV10-3; TRBD2 matches at 14 bases. J gave up 1 base and V 2 bases, and 5 bases lay outside the gene matches. The CDR3 is made up of 18 amino acids. Germline CDR1 ENHRY, CDR2 SYGVKD.

CDR3 sequence (DNA): TGTGCCAGCAGCTCAGGGACACCCTCTGGAAACACCATATATTTT. The encoded protein is CASSSGTPSGNTIYF. The rearrangement links TRBV5-4 to TRBJ1-3; the D gene is possibly TRBD1 (6 bases). V was cut by 3 bases and J by 0 bases, with 10 bases left in between. Germline V lookup: CDR1 SGHNT, CDR2 YYREEE (reference sequence). CDR3 length: 15 amino acids.

The chain is built from TRBV9 and TRBJ2-5; possible D gene TRBD1, 6 bases. The CDR3 has 17 residues. CDR1 SGDLS and CDR2 YYNGEE come from the germline V gene. Between the trimmed V and J ends, which lost 0 bases and 2 bases, there was a span of 17 bases. Here the CDR3 DNA reads TGTGCCAGCAGCGTAGGGGTGGCAGGGGCCGCTCAAGAGACCCAGTACTTC. Amino acid sequence: CASSVGVAGAAQETQYF.

The CDR3 here is CASSIEGQGRGYTF. CDR3 coding DNA: TGTGCCAGTAGTATAGAAGGACAGGGTCGGGGCTACACCTTC. The chain uses TRBV19 and TRBJ1-2; TRBD1 matches 8 bases. The V segment lost 0 bases and the J segment 8 bases; nucleotides outside the gene matches: 5. Germline lookup yields CDR1 LNHDA and CDR2 SQIVND (reference sequence). This CDR3 is 14 amino acids long.

The gene calls are TRBV4-1 and TRBJ2-3; 7 nucleotides agree with TRBD2. The CDR3 totals 15 residues. Germline V gene sequence: CDR1 MGHRA, CDR2 YSYEKL. J was trimmed by 2 bases and V by 4 bases; bases with no gene match: 6. CDR3 residues: CASSRARDYTDTQYF. The CDR3, as DNA: TGCGCCAGCAGCCGGGCCCGGGACTACACAGATACGCAGTATTTT.

The rearrangement joins TRBV2 to TRBJ1-5; 9 bases are a match to TRBD1. V trimming: 6 bases; J trimming: 0 bases; junction bases outside the gene matches: 3. This CDR3 is 15 amino acids long. Germline CDR1 is SNHLY and CDR2 is FYNNEI. Written as DNA, the CDR3 is TGTGCCAGCAGGAGGACAGGGGATAGCAATCAGCCCCAGCATTTT. It encodes CASRRTGDSNQPQHF. Full variable domain (rest looked up from reference TRBV2 and TRBJ1-5): EPEVTQTPSHQVTQMGQEVILRCVPISNHLYFYWYRQILGQKVEFLVSFYNNEISEKSEIFDDQFSVERPDGSNFTLKIRSTKLEDSAMYFCASRRTGDSNQPQHFGDGTRLSIL.

The chain employs TRBV7-2 and TRBJ2-7, with 10 bases matching TRBD2. The CDR3 loop spans 15 amino acids. The germline CDR1 and CDR2 sequences are SGHTA and FQGNSA. Unmatched junction bases numbered 3, after V lost 1 base and J lost 3 bases. The CDR3 protein is CASSLGSSGGYEQYF. The CDR3 coding sequence is TGTGCCAGCAGCTTAGGTTCTAGCGGGGGCTACGAGCAGTACTTC.

Only one count was recorded for this clone. The chain couples TRBV28 to TRBJ1-6; 7 bases are shared with TRBD1. V gave up 8 bases and J gave up 7 bases; unmatched junction bases: 11. This CDR3 spans 15 amino acids. CDR1 and CDR2 (germline): MDHEN, SYDVKM. CDR3 DNA: TGTGCCAGCTTCAAGGGGGCGCAGGGGAATTCACCCCTCCACTTT. Translation: CASFKGAQGNSPLHF.

The chain is built from TRBV11-2 and TRBJ2-7, with TRBD1 identical over 7 bases. Germline V lookup: CDR1 SGHAT, CDR2 FQNNGV. J gave up 7 bases and V 3 bases, and 6 bases lay outside the gene matches. The CDR3 has 13 residues. Written as DNA, the CDR3 is TGTGCCAGCAGCTTGGTTGGGACAGAAGAGCAGTACTTC. As protein: CASSLVGTEEQYF. The variable domain in full, with the rest retrieved from reference TRBV11-2 and TRBJ2-7, is EAGVAQSPRYKIIEKRQSVAFWCNPISGHATLYWYQQILGQGPKLLIQFQNNGVVDDSQLPKDRFSAERLKGVDSTLKIQPAKLEDSAVYLCASSLVGTEEQYFGPGTRLTVT.

The V call is TRBV4-1, the J call TRBJ2-3; D is perhaps TRBD2 (6 bases). This CDR3 comprises 16 residues. From germline, CDR1 is MGHRA and CDR2 YSYEKL. Trimming took 1 base from V and 4 from J, leaving 15 bases between them. The CDR3 protein is CASSQVNGRASDTQYF. Here the CDR3 DNA reads TGCGCCAGCAGCCAAGTTAACGGGAGAGCGTCAGATACGCAGTATTTT.

V is TRBV9 and J is TRBJ2-1; 9 bases align to TRBD2. Germline trimming cut 4 bases from V and 3 bases from J; bases unmatched to any gene: 8. Per the germline V gene, CDR1 is SGDLS and CDR2 is YYNGEE. The CDR3 runs 16 residues. CDR3 sequence: CASSSWGTSSYNEQFF. CDR3 coding DNA: TGTGCCAGCAGCAGCTGGGGGACTAGCAGCTACAATGAGCAGTTCTTC.

The chain is built from TRBV20-1 and TRBJ2-3, with D perhaps TRBD1 (5 bases). Trimming pared 3 bases from V and 3 bases from J, leaving 7 bases between. CDR3 length: 12 amino acids. Germline V gene lookup returns CDR1 DFQATT and CDR2 SNEGSKA (reference sequence). The CDR3 sequence: CSASRGTDTQYF. DNA for the CDR3: TGCAGTGCTAGTAGGGGTACAGATACGCAGTATTTT.

V usage is TRBV7-6 and J usage is TRBJ1-1; D unclear. Trimming stripped 1 base from V and 4 bases from J, with 10 bases between. The CDR3 extends over 14 amino acids. Looked up from germline, CDR1 is SGHVS and CDR2 is FNYEAQ. The CDR3 loop is CASSLDSSSTEAFF. In nucleotides, the CDR3 is TGTGCCAGCAGCTTAGACAGCAGTTCCACTGAAGCTTTCTTT.

The chain has TRBV18 and TRBJ2-7, with 9 nucleotides matching TRBD1. With 2 bases clipped from V and 6 bases from J, the junction kept 8 bases outside the gene matches. Germline V lookup: CDR1 KGHSH, CDR2 LQKENI. CDR3 length equals 15 residues. CDR3 nucleotide sequence: TGTGCCAGCTCACCATCCGGGACAGGGCGCTTCGAGCAGTACTTC. This translates into CASSPSGTGRFEQYF.